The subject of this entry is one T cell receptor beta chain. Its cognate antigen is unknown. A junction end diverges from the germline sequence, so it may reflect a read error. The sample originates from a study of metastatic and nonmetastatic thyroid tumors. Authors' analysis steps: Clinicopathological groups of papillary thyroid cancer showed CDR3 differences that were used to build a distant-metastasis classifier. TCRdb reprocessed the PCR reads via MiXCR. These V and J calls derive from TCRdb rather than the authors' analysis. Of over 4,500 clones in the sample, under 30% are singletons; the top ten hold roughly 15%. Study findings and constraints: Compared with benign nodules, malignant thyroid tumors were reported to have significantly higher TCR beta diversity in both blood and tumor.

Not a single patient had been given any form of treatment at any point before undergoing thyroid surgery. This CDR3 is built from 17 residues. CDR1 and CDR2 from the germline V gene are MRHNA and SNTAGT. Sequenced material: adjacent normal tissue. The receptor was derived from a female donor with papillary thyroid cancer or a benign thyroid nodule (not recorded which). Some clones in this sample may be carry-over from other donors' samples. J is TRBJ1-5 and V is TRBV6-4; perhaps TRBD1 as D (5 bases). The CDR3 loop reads CASSEGVGSGSRQLQHF. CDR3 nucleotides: TGTGCCAGCAGTGAAGGTGTGGGGAGCGGTTCTAGACAGCTCCAGCATTTT.